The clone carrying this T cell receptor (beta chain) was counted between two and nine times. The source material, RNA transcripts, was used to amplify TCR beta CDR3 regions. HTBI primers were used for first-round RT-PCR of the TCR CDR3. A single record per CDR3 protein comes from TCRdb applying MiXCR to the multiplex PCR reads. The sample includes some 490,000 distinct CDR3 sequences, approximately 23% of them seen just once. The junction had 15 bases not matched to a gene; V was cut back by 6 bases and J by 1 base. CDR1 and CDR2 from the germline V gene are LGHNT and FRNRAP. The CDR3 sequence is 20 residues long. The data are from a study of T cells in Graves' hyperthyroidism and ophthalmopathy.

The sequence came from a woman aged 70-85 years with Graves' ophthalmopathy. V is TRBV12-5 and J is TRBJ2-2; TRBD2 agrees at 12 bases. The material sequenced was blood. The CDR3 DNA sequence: TGTGCTAGTGGGGTACCGTTAAGGACTAGCGGGATCAAGAACACCGGGGAGCTGTTTTTT. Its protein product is CASGVPLRTSGIKNTGELFF.